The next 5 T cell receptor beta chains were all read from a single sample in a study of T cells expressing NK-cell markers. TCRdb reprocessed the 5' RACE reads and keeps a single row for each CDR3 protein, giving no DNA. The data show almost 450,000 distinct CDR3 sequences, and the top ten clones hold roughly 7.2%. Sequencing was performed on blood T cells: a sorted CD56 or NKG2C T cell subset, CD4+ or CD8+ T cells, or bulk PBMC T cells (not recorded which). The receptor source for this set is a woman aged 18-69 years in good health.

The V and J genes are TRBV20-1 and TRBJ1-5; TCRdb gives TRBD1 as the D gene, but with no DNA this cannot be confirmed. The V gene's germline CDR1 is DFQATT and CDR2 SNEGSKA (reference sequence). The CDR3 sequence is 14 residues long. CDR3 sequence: CSAIQGSRNQPQHF.

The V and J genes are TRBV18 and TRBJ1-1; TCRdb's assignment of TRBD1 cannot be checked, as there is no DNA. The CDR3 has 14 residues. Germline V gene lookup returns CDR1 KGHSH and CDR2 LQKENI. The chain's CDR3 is CASSGDSLNTEAFF.

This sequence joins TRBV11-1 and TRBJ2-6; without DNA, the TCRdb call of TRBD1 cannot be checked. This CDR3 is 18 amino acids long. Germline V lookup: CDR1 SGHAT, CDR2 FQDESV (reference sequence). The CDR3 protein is CASTPTEWAGAGANVLTF.

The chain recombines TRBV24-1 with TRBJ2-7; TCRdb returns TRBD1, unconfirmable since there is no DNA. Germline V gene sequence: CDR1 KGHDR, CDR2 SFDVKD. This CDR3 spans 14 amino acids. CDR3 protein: CATSDSGQSYEQYF.

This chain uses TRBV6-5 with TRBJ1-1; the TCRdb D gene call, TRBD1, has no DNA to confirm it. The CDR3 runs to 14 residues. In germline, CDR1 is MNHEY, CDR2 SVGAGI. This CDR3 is CASSSRTGVAEAFF.